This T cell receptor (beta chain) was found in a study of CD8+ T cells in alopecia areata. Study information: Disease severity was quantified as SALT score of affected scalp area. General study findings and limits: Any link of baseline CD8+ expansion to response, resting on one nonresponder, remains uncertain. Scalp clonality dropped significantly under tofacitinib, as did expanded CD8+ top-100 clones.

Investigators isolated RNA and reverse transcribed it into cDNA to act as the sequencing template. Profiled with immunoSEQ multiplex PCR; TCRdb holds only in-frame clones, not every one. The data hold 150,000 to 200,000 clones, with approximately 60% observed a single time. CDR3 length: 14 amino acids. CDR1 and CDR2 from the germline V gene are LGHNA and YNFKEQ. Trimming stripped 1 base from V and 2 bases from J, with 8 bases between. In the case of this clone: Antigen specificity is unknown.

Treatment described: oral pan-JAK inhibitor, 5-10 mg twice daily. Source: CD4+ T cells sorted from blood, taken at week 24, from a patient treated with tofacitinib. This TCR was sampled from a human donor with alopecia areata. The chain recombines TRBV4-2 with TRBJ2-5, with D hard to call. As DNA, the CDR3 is TGTGCCAGCAGCCAAGGGTCCCATCAAGAGACCCAGTACTTC. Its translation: CASSQGSHQETQYF.